The source of this TCR beta chain is a study of CD8 T cells in ankylosing spondylitis. Regarding the study as a whole: Characteristic of ankylosing spondylitis blood, it appeared, was a TCR beta motif comprising eight highly homologous variants.

This CDR3 region has 15 residues. Deletions cut 0 bases from V and 9 bases from J, with 16 bases between. Germline-derived CDR1 and CDR2 are SGHRS and YFSETQ. TCRdb analysed the 5' RACE reads with MiXCR anew, one entry per CDR3 protein. Among around 770,000 distinct CDR3 sequences, about 11% were seen once, and the ten largest hold roughly 0.51%. About this clonotype: As yet, its antigen is unknown.

The sample comprised blood, either unsorted or a sorted T cell fraction (not recorded which). This receptor was taken from a male donor with ankylosing spondylitis. The rearrangement uses TRBV5-1 and TRBJ2-1, with a possible D match to TRBD2 (6 bases). The chain's CDR3 is CASSLERGKRSEQFF. For the CDR3, the DNA is TGCGCCAGCAGCTTGGAACGGGGGAAACGGAGTGAGCAGTTCTTC.